This TCR beta chain appears in the sequencing data of a study of shared clonotypes between healthy human individuals. On the study more broadly: Per donor, three plates held CD4 naive cells, three held CD4 memory, two held CD8 naive and one held CD8 memory. Regarding the study as a whole: Naive CD4 clonotype sharing across several donors was approximately 5%.

Produced via immunoSEQ multiplex PCR; TCRdb's table is partial and in-frame only. The sample comprises about 2.3 million clones, over 85% of which are singletons, and under 0.45% rests with the top ten. Worth noting for this clone: As yet, its antigen is unknown.

The germline CDR1 and CDR2 sequences are LGHNA and YSLEER. V dropped 0 bases and J dropped 8 bases, with 14 bases sitting between them. The CDR3 has 14 residues. The receptor was isolated from a young man in good health. Some clones in this sample may be carry-over from other donors' samples. V gene TRBV4-3 combines with J gene TRBJ2-7; possible D gene TRBD1, 6 bases. Source material: naive CD4+ T cells from PBMCs. This sample's subset: CD45RA+ positively selected. DNA of the CDR3: TGCGCCAGCAGCCAAGATGTGGGGACAAAAAAGCAGTACTTC. Protein: CASSQDVGTKKQYF.